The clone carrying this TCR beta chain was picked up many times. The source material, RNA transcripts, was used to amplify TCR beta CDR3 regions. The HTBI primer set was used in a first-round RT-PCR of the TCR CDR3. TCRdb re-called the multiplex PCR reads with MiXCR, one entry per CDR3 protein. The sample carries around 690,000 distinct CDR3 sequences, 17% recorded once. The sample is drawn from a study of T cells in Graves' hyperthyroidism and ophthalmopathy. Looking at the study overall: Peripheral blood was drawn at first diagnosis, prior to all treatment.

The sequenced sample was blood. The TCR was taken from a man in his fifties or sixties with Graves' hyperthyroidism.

The CDR3 DNA follows: TGCAGTGCTAGACCCTACACGGCGAGGGCTTTCTTT. Translated, it gives CSARPYTARAFF. The chain joins TRBV20-1 to TRBJ1-1; D not certain. The germline V and J ends were trimmed by 2 bases and 11 bases, with 15 bases remaining between them. Germline V lookup: CDR1 DFQATT, CDR2 SNEGSKA (reference sequence). The CDR3 spans 12 residues.